The present entry profiles one T cell receptor (beta chain) with its context. The germline gives CDR1 SGHRS, CDR2 YFSETQ. The CDR3 extends over 17 amino acids. V dropped 0 bases and J dropped 4 bases, with 16 bases sitting between them. The data are from a study of shared clonotypes between healthy human individuals. The overall study: CD4 naive cells filled three plates per donor, CD4 memory three, CD8 naive two and CD8 memory one.

Sorted-subset replicate PCRs used 200 ng of genomic DNA. This amount corresponded to approximately 30,000 T cell genomes. The table came from immunoSEQ multiplex PCR; TCRdb's copy has only in-frame clones and leaves some out. The sample includes more than 1,200,000 clones, approximately 98.5% of them seen just once. This clonotype was sampled from a man aged 25 to 40 in good health. Sequences were obtained from naive CD4+ T cells sorted from blood. Regarding subset: CD45RA+ positively selected. This rearrangement joins TRBV5-1 to TRBJ1-4; D gene uncertain. DNA of the CDR3: TGCGCCAGCAGCTTGGGGCTCACAATGACGGTTAATGAAAAACTGTTTTTT. This sequence encodes CASSLGLTMTVNEKLFF.